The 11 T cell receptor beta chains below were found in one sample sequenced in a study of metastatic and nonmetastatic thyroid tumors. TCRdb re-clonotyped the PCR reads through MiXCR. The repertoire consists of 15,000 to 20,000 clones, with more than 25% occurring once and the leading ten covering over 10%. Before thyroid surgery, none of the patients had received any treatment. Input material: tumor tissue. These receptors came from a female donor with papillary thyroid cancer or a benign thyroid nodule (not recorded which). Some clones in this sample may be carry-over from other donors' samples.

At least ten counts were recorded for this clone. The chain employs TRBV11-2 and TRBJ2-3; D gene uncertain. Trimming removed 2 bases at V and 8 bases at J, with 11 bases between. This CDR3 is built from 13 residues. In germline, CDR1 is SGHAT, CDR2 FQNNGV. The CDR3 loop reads CASSLYLSGTQYF. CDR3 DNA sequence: TGTGCCAGCAGCTTATATCTGTCCGGTACGCAGTATTTT.

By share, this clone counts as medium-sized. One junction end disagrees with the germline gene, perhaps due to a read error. The CDR3 DNA is TGTGCCAGCAGTTTTTTTCAGGGTGAAACTTTCTTT. This translates into CASSFFQGETFF. The J gene is TRBJ1-1, the V gene TRBV6-1, with D possibly matching TRBD1 (5 bases). Looked up from germline, CDR1 is MNHNS and CDR2 is SASEGT. The CDR3 consists of 12 residues.

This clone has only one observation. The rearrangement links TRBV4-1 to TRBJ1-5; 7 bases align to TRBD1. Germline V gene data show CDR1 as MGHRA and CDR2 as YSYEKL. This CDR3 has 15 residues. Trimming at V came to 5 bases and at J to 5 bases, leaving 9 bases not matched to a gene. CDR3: CASSRGQEGHQPQHF. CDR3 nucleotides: TGCGCCAGCAGCAGAGGACAGGAGGGGCATCAGCCCCAGCATTTT.

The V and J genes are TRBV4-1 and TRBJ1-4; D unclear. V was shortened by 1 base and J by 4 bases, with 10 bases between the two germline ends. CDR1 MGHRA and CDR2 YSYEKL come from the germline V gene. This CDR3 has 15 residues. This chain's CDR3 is CASSQGGVNNEKLFF. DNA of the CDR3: TGCGCCAGCAGCCAAGGCGGGGTTAATAATGAAAAACTGTTTTTT.

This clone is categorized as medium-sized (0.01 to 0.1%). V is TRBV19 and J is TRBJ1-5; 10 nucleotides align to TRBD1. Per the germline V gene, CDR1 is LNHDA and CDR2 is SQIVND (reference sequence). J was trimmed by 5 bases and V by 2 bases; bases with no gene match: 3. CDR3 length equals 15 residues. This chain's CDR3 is CASSILTGGDQPQHF. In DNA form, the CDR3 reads TGTGCCAGTAGTATATTGACAGGGGGCGATCAGCCCCAGCATTTT.

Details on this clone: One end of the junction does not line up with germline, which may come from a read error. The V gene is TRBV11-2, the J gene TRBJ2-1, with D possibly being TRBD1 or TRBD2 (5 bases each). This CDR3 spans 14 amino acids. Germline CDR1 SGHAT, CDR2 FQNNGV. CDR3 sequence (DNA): TGTGCCAGCAGCCTAGACCGGGACCACAATGAGCAGTTCTTC. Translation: CASSLDRDHNEQFF.

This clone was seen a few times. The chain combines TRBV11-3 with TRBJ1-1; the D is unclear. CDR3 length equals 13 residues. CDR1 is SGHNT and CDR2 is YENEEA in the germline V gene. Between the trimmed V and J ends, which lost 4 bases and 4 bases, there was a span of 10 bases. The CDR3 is CASSYTEGTEAFF. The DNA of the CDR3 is TGTGCCAGCAGCTATACAGAAGGCACTGAAGCTTTCTTT.

The DNA of the CDR3 is TGTGCCAGCAGCTTAGATGGCTTTAGCACAGATACGCAGTATTTT. Translating gives CASSLDGFSTDTQYF. The rearrangement joins TRBV11-3 to TRBJ2-3, with D hard to call. Looked up from germline, CDR1 is SGHNT and CDR2 is YENEEA. The ends were cut back, 0 bases at V and 0 bases at J, with 7 bases in the middle. This CDR3 has 15 residues.

CDR3 bases: TGTGCCAGCAGCCATGGAGGGGAGGATGAGCAGTTCTTC. This codes for CASSHGGEDEQFF. This chain connects TRBV14 to TRBJ2-1; possible D gene TRBD2, 6 bases. Germline values: CDR1 SGHDN, CDR2 FVKESK. Trimming removed 3 bases from V and 8 bases from J, with 11 bases in between. The CDR3 has 13 residues.

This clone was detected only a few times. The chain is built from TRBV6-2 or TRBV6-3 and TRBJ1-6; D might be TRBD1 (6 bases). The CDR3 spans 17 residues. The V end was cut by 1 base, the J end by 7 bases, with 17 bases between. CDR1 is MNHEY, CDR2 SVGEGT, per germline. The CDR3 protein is CASSYYSVPGVNSPLHF. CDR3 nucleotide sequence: TGTGCCAGCAGTTACTATAGCGTACCAGGGGTCAATTCACCCCTCCACTTT.

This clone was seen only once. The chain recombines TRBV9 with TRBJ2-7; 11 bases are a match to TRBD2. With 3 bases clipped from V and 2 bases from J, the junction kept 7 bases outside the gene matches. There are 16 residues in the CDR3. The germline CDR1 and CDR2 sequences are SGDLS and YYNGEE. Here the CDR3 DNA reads TGTGCCAGCAGCGCGGCGACTAGCGGGAAACCCTACGAGCAGTACTTC. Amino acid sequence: CASSAATSGKPYEQYF.